This T cell receptor beta chain derives from a study of cytotoxic CD8 clonotypes in ibrutinib-treated CLL (dated by TCRdb to about 2021). Some background on the complete study: In this cohort, approximately 15 patients were treatment-naive and more than 9 were relapsed/refractory, while roughly 18 had unmutated IGHV. Cryopreserved peripheral blood mononuclear cells were obtained before treatment, at response, and at either sustained remission or disease progression. Every remission and progressive disease sample was obtained while ibrutinib was still being received by the patients. The response samples were drawn at a median of approximately 11 months into treatment, with a range of roughly 6 to 36 months. On average, each sample had roughly 250,000 productive templates and tens of thousands of productive rearrangements. Of the 90 or so participants in the trial, roughly 25 had longitudinal samples available. Partial responses were observed in 24 patients and complete responses in 2; after a median follow-up of 68 months, remission was maintained in 14 patients and progression was observed in around twelve.

Each clonotype received, on average, approximately 9.9x coverage in deep resolution sequencing performed on a MiSeq, where the target depth lay between 1 in 1 million and 1 in 200,000 T cells. TCR beta libraries were generated with the immunoSEQ hsTCRB Kit. The study's own analysis went as follows. The data were analyzed with ImmunoSEQ Analyzer and ImmunoSEQ Data Assistant, and V, D and J gene assignments followed IMGT definitions. Clonality, which ranges from 0 to 1, was calculated as one minus the normalized Shannon entropy of productive rearrangement frequencies. Public clonotype analysis was restricted to overrepresented clonotypes comprising at least 0.05% of each patient's repertoire. Roughly 13 repertoires from age-matched healthy donors, obtained from immuneACCESS, served as clonality controls. In its TCRdb copy, this immuneACCESS table keeps in-frame sequences only and misses some clones. Where compared with another copy, unresolved V genes explain less than half of these, and the others have no known cause. Clone size and V and J calls were adopted from that table, with D and trimming inferred from the DNA. Here the sample has some 150,000 clones; 79% occur a single time. The ten largest clones take up roughly 13% of the sample.

Concerning this clone itself: This receptor's antigen is unknown. Within one base of it there is no much larger clone, and no base qualities were kept.

The CDR3 runs 16 amino acids, cysteine and phenylalanine included. Only the CDR3 DNA stays, 48 bases, in frame from base 1. CDR1 and CDR2, looked up from the germline V gene, are SGHAT and FQNNGV. The V and J ends are trimmed by 4 bases and 4 bases, leaving 16 bases between them. The time point tag for this specimen amounts to: about eleven months on ibrutinib. For TCR beta library preparation, roughly 2 micrograms of genomic DNA were isolated from cryopreserved PBMCs. Longitudinal blood samples from CLL patients on ibrutinib monotherapy were analyzed using high-throughput TCR beta sequencing. The patients took part in an open-label, single-center phase 2 trial of ibrutinib monotherapy. The study at large found these results: At ibrutinib response clonality went up, during sustained remission it held steady, and at progression it dropped back toward baseline. Sampling times were not matched between patients in sustained remission and patients whose disease was progressing, and lymph node repertoires were not examined. Public clonotypes were rare and either contracted or stayed stable during treatment, and the rise in clonality at ibrutinib response reflected the expansion of private clonotypes. Baseline clonality exceeded that of age-matched healthy donors and correlated strongly with circulating CD8+ T-cell counts.

This clonotype was sampled from a human donor with chronic lymphocytic leukemia. Source: PBMCs, taken after 12 months of ibrutinib treatment. The receptor chain draws on TRBV11-2 and TRBJ2-2; the D gene is not confidently resolved. CDR3 region: CASSSIDRRITGELFF. DNA sequence: TGTGCCAGCAGCTCAATAGATCGTAGAATCACCGGGGAGCTGTTTTTT.